This T cell receptor beta chain came from a study of a mutant IDH1 vaccine in newly diagnosed glioma. About the study: Beginning 4-6 weeks after radiotherapy alone, or with temozolomide cycles, vaccination took place. It was radiotherapy, temozolomide, or both that patients received previously, with most receiving both.

As regards this clone: The target antigen is unknown.

This CDR3 is 13 amino acids long. Germline CDR1 is LNHDA and CDR2 is SQIVND (reference sequence). The junction had 4 bases not matched to a gene; V was cut back by 5 bases and J by 4 bases. Using immunoSEQ multiplex PCR, the repertoire was profiled, and TCRdb retains in-frame clones only, with some absent. Found here are roughly 34,000 clones, around 81% of them singletons; the top ten hold under 30%. Specified time point: week 47, end of study. All doses held 300 ug of mutant IDH1 20-mer peptide, with topical imiquimod. Patients came in for eight vaccinations, in weeks 1, 3, 5, 7, 11, 15, 19 and 23. Specimen: PBMCs, collected from a glioma patient whose treatment included an IDH1 peptide vaccine. The clonotype was recovered from a man aged 25 to 40 with glioma. V usage is TRBV19 and J usage is TRBJ1-1; 7 bases line up with TRBD1. The chain's CDR3 is CASSQGEATEAFF. The CDR3 nucleotides are TGTGCCAGTAGTCAGGGGGAGGCCACTGAAGCTTTCTTT.